This T cell receptor (beta chain) was recorded in a study of blood T cell repertoires in COVID-19. The overall study: PBMCs, B-cell-depleted T cells, or T cells were the source of the cDNA or gDNA that made up the material.

The CDR3 is 13 residues long. Deletions cut 7 bases from V and 4 bases from J, with 10 bases between. Germline CDR1 is SNHLY and CDR2 is FYNNEI. Generated by immunoSEQ multiplex PCR, the TCRdb table keeps only in-frame clones and is missing some. The sample lists 150,000 to 200,000 clones, around nine tenths occurring once. V usage is TRBV2 and J usage is TRBJ2-2; tentatively, D is TRBD1 (6 bases). The sequence was collected from a man aged 45-60 years with acute or convalescent COVID-19. Sequenced: peripheral blood. CDR3 region: CASTRGATGELFF. The CDR3 DNA follows: TGTGCCAGCACCAGGGGCGCCACCGGGGAGCTGTTTTTT.